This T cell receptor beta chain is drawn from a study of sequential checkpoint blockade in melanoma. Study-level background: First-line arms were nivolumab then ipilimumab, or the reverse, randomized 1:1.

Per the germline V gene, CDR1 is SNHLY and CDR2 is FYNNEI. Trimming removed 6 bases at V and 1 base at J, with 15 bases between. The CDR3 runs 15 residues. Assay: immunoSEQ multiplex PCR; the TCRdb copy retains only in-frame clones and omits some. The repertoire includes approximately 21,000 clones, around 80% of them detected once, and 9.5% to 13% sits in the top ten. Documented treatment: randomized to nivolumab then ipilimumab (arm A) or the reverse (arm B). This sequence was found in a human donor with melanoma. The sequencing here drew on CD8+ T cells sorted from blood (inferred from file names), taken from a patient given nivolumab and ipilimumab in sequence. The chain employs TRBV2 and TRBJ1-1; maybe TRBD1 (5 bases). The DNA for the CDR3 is TGTGCCAGCAGGCCCACCGTCACAGGGAACACTGAAGCTTTCTTT. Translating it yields CASRPTVTGNTEAFF.